This TCR beta chain was retrieved from a study of T cell responses to AZD1222 COVID-19 vaccine. Some second doses came at about 4 weeks and others at about 12 weeks; these were pooled. The repertoire was sequenced with immunoSEQ multiplex PCR; TCRdb's copy has only in-frame clones and lacks some. The sample has 150,000 or so clones; approximately 91% are singletons. Losses at the gene ends were 3 bases for V and 5 bases for J; bases not matched to a gene: 11. CDR1 and CDR2 from the germline V gene are KGHDR and SFDVKD. CDR3 length: 16 amino acids. The chain recombines TRBV24-1 with TRBJ2-7; TRBD1 matches at 8 bases. This clonotype was sampled from an adult who received the AZD1222 COVID-19 vaccine. This sample comprised peripheral blood, obtained 28 days after the second AZD1222 dose. CDR3 sequence reads: CATSDTWGQVSHEQYF. For the CDR3, the DNA is TGTGCCACCAGTGATACCTGGGGACAGGTATCCCACGAGCAGTACTTC.